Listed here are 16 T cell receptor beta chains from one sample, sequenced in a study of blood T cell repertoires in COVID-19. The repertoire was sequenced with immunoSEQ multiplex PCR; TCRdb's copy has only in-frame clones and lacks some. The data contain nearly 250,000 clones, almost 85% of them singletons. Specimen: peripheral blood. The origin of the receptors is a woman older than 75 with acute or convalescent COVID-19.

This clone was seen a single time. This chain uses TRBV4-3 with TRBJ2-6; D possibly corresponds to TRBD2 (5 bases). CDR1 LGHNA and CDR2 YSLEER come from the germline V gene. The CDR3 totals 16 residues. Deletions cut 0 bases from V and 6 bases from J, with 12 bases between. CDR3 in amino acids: CASSQEAGLMANVLTF. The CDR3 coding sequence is TGCGCCAGCAGCCAAGAGGCGGGTCTTATGGCCAACGTCCTGACTTTC.

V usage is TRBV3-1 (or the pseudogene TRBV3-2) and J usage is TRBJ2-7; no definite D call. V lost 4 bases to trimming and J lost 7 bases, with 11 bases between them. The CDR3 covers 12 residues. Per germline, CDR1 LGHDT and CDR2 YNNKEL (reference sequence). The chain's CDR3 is CASSLGPWEQYF. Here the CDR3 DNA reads TGTGCCAGCAGCCTCGGTCCTTGGGAGCAGTACTTC.

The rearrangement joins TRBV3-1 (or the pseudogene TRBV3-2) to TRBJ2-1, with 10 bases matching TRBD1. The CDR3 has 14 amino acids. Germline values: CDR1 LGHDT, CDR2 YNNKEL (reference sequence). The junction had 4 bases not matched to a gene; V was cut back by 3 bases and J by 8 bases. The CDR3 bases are TGTGCCAGCAGCCAGACAGGGGGCTTGGATGAGCAGTTCTTC. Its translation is CASSQTGGLDEQFF.

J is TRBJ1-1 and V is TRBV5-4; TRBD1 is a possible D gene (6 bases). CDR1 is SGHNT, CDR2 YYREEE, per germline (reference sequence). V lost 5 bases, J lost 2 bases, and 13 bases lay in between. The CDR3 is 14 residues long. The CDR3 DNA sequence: TGTGCCAGCAGTCGAGGGGGACAAAACACTGAAGCTTTCTTT. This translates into CASSRGGQNTEAFF.

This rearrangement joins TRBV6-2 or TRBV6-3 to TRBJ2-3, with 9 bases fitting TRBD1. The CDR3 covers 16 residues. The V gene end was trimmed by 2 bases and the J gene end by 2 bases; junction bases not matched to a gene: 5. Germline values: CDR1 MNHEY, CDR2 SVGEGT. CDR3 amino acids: CASSYGGQGYTDTQYF. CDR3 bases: TGTGCCAGCAGTTACGGGGGACAGGGCTACACAGATACGCAGTATTTT.

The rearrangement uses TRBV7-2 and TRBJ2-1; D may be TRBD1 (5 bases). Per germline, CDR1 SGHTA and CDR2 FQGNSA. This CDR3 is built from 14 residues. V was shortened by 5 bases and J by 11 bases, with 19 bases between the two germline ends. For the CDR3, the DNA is TGTGCCAGCAGCCAACGATGGGGCTTCGCCAAGCAGTTCTTC. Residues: CASSQRWGFAKQFF.

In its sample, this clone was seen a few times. The CDR3 DNA follows: TGTGCCAGCAGCCAAACGTATGGGGGACAGGAGACCTACGAGCAGTACTTC. As protein: CASSQTYGGQETYEQYF. The gene calls are TRBV14 and TRBJ2-7, with TRBD1 identical over 8 bases. The length of the CDR3 is 17 residues. The germline V gene has CDR1 SGHDN and CDR2 FVKESK. Trimming at V came to 2 bases and at J to 2 bases, leaving 11 bases not matched to a gene.

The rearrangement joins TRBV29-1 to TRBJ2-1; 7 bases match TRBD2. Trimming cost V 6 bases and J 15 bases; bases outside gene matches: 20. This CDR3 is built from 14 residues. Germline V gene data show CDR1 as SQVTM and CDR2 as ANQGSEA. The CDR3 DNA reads TGCAGCGTCGGGCTGGCTAGCGGCCCTTGGGGGACGTTCTTC. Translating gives CSVGLASGPWGTFF.

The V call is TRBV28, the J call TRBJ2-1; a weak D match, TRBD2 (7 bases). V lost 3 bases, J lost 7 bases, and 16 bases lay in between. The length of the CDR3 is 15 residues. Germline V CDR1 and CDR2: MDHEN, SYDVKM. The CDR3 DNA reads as TGTGCCAGCAGTTTCCTAGGGGAGGGGGATAATGAGCAGTTCTTC. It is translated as CASSFLGEGDNEQFF.

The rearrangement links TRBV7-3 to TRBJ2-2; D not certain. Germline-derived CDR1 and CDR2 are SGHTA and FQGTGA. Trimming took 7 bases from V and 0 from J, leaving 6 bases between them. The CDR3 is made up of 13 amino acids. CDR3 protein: CASKAPNTGELFF. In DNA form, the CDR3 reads TGTGCCAGCAAAGCGCCGAACACCGGGGAGCTGTTTTTT.

In nucleotides, the CDR3 is TGCAGCGTTGTCCCCCGCCGGGGGGAAGAAGCTTTCTTT. It yields the protein CSVVPRRGEEAFF. V gene TRBV29-1 combines with J gene TRBJ1-1, with D possibly TRBD1 on 5 matching bases. Trimming pared 4 bases from V and 8 bases from J, leaving 17 bases between. The CDR3 covers 13 residues. Germline CDR1 and CDR2: SQVTM and ANQGSEA.

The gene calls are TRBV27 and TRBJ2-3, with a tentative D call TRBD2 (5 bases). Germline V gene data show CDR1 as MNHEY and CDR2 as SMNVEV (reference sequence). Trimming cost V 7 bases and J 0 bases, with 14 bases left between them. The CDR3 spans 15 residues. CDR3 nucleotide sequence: TGTGCCAGCACCTTCGGGGAACCCAGCACAGATACGCAGTATTTT. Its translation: CASTFGEPSTDTQYF.

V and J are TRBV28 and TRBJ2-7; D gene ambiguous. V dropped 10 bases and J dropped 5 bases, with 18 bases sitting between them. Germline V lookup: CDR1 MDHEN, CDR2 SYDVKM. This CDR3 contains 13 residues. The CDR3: CAICLTGSNEQYF. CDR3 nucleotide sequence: TGTGCCATTTGTCTGACGGGTTCCAACGAGCAGTACTTC.

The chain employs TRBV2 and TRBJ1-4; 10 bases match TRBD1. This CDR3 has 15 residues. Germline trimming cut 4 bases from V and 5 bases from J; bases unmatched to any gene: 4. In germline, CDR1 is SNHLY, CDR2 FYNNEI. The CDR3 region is CASSAGQGGNEKLFF. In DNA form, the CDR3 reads TGTGCCAGCAGTGCCGGACAGGGGGGGAATGAAAAACTGTTTTTT.

The CDR3 protein is CASSQVPVYGYTF. The CDR3 nucleotides read TGTGCCAGCAGCCAAGTACCGGTCTATGGCTACACCTTC. The V call is TRBV3-1 (or the pseudogene TRBV3-2), the J call TRBJ1-2; D gene ambiguous. This CDR3 has 13 amino acids. V was trimmed by 1 base and J by 4 bases, leaving 7 bases between them. Germline CDR1 is LGHDT and CDR2 is YNNKEL (reference sequence).

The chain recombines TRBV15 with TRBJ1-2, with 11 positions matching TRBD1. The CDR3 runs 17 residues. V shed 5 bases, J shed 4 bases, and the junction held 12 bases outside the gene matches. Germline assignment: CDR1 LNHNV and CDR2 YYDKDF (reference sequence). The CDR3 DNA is TGTGCCACCAGCCGACGGACAGGGGGCGAACAGGGCTATGGCTACACCTTC. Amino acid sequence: CATSRRTGGEQGYGYTF.